The TCR beta chain under discussion was sequenced for a study of blood T cell repertoires in COVID-19 (dated by TCRdb to 2020 to 2022). In the study overall: Samples from collaborators originated in the United States, Italy and Spain and spanned both the acute and convalescent phases of COVID-19. The material from the prospective study consisted of cDNA or gDNA derived from T cells, B-cell-depleted T cells, or PBMCs. The dataset comprised deeply sampled blood TCRbeta repertoires from subjects exposed to, actively infected with, or recovered from COVID-19. A freely available public database, intended as a resource for researchers studying the immune response to SARS-CoV-2, is where the repertoires were released. The samples were drawn from the first 160 participants of the ongoing ImmuneRACE study and from over a thousand subjects provided by 6 global collaborators. Sample metadata almost always included a de-identified subject ID, COVID-19 status, age in years and sex. Where available, HLA class I and class II types were taken from metadata supplied by the sample provider and were not determined by assay-based typing.

In Seattle, one collaborating source enrolled patients while the infection was active and tracked those patients longitudinally over the course of disease. Each collaborating institution followed its own protocols to collect whole blood in K2EDTA tubes. Collaborator samples were shipped for TCRbeta analysis as frozen whole blood, isolated PBMCs, or DNA extracted from either sample type. Reading the germline V gene gives CDR1 SGHDT and CDR2 YYEEEE. V is shortened by 1 base, J by 6 bases, and the region joining them spans 14 bases. From its cysteine to its phenylalanine, the CDR3 spans 14 amino acids. CDR3 DNA only is kept here, 42 bases in frame from base 1. The immunoSEQ Assay, a bias-controlled multiplex PCR, was used to amplify TCRbeta CDR3 regions from genomic DNA. The study's own analysis went as follows. The number of nucleated cells in each sample was estimated from the amplification of reference gene primers within the assay. To quantify the absolute abundance of each unique TCRbeta CDR3 rearrangement, sequence reads were collapsed and filtered. Productive Simpson clonality was computed per sample as the square root of Simpson's diversity index over productive rearrangements. Imported from immuneACCESS, the table was reduced by TCRdb to in-frame sequences with V and J called. These copies leave out some clones; in studies compared against another copy, an unresolved V gene accounts for under half, and the cause of the remainder is not known. The V and J calls and the clone size are those of that table, but D and trimming were determined from the DNA. Recorded for this sample are about 110,000 clones; roughly four fifths of them occurred a single time. Roughly 6.2% of the sample lies in the top ten.

Study-wide findings and limitations: The quantity of clinical and demographic metadata differed by source and by participant and was supplied without curation.

A note on this clone: Its antigen remains undetermined. The input lacks base qualities; no much larger clone sits a single base away.

The sample comprised peripheral blood. The chain joins TRBV5-6 to TRBJ2-7; a weak D assignment points to TRBD1 (5 bases agree). This clonotype was sampled from an elderly man with COVID-19, enrolled during active disease. The encoded CDR3 is CASSLWPGNREQYF. The nucleotides are TGTGCCAGCAGCTTGTGGCCAGGGAATCGCGAGCAGTACTTC.